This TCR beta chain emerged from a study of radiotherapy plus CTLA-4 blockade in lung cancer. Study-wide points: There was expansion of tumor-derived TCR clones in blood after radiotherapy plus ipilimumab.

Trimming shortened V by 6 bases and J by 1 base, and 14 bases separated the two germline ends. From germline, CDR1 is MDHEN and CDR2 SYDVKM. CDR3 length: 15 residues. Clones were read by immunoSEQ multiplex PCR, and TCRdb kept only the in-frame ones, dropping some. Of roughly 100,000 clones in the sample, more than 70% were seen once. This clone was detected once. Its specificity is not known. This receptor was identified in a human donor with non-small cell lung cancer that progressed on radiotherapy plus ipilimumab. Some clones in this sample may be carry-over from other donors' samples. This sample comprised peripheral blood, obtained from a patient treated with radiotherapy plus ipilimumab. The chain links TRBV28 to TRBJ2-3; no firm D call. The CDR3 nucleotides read TGTGCCAGCAGCCGAACGACCTCCGGCACAGATACGCAGTATTTT. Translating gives CASSRTTSGTDTQYF. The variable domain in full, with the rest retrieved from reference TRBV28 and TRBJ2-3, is DVKVTQSSRYLVKRTGEKVFLECVQDMDHENMFWYRQDPGLGLRLIYFSYDVKMKEKGDIPEGYSVSREKKERFSLILESASTNQTSMYLCASSRTTSGTDTQYFGPGTRLTVL.